These 26 T cell receptor beta chains were sequenced from one sample in a study of T cell responses to AZD1222 COVID-19 vaccine. The protocol was immunoSEQ multiplex PCR, while the TCRdb copy is restricted to in-frame clones and leaves out a portion. The table records 120,000 to 150,000 clones, approximately 90% of them present only once. The sample here was peripheral blood, taken on day 0 of AZD1222 vaccination. Receptor source: an adult in good health.

The V and J genes are TRBV18 and TRBJ1-3, with D possibly matching TRBD1 (5 bases). The V gene's germline CDR1 is KGHSH and CDR2 LQKENI. The CDR3 runs to 15 residues. The V end lost 6 bases, the J end lost 3 bases, and 15 bases lay between the germline ends. The CDR3 protein is CASSAFDRIGNTIYF. The CDR3 DNA sequence: TGTGCCAGCTCGGCCTTTGACAGAATTGGAAACACCATATATTTT.

The rearrangement uses TRBV6-2 or TRBV6-3 and TRBJ1-2, with TRBD1 as a possible D gene (6 bases). Germline loops: CDR1 MNHEY, CDR2 SVGEGT. CDR3 size: 13 residues. Between the trimmed V and J ends, which lost 2 bases and 7 bases, there was a span of 11 bases. CDR3 residues: CASSYRQESGYTF. The DNA of the CDR3 is TGTGCCAGCAGTTACCGACAGGAGAGTGGCTACACCTTC.

V is TRBV6-5 and J is TRBJ1-2, with 7 bases that match TRBD1. This CDR3 is 12 amino acids long. V shed 8 bases, J shed 6 bases, and the junction held 6 bases outside the gene matches. Germline loops: CDR1 MNHEY, CDR2 SVGAGI. The DNA for the CDR3 is TGTGCCAGCCGAGGAGGGGGCGATGGCTACACCTTC. Translating it yields CASRGGGDGYTF.

This chain joins TRBV3-1 (or the pseudogene TRBV3-2) and TRBJ1-6; D unclear. The ends were cut back, 0 bases at V and 7 bases at J, with 13 bases in the middle. Germline assignment: CDR1 LGHDT and CDR2 YNNKEL (reference sequence). The CDR3 is made up of 16 amino acids. The CDR3 sequence: CASSQDRGGNNSPLHF. The CDR3 DNA follows: TGTGCCAGCAGCCAAGATCGGGGAGGGAACAATTCACCCCTCCACTTT.

The chain joins TRBV5-5 to TRBJ2-3, with 8 nucleotides matching TRBD2. CDR1 is SGHKS, CDR2 YYEKEE, per germline (reference sequence). The CDR3 runs 16 residues. Trimming at V came to 4 bases and at J to 2 bases, leaving 9 bases not matched to a gene. The CDR3 DNA follows: TGTGCCAGCAGCCCTCGGGTTAGCGGGGTCACAGATACGCAGTATTTT. It encodes CASSPRVSGVTDTQYF.

The rearrangement links TRBV2 to TRBJ1-6; possibly TRBD1 for D (5 bases). Germline CDR1 is SNHLY and CDR2 is FYNNEI. The CDR3 runs 13 residues. V gave up 8 bases and J gave up 7 bases, with 12 bases separating them. Here the CDR3 reads CASRTTMNSPLHF. The CDR3 coding sequence is TGTGCCAGCCGGACAACGATGAATTCACCCCTCCACTTT.

This chain joins TRBV5-1 and TRBJ1-1; D may be TRBD1 (5 bases). Germline V lookup: CDR1 SGHRS, CDR2 YFSETQ. V dropped 0 bases and J dropped 2 bases, with 11 bases sitting between them. The CDR3 is 15 residues long. CDR3 sequence: CASSLGYRSNTEAFF. CDR3 coding DNA: TGCGCCAGCAGCTTGGGCTACAGGTCTAACACTGAAGCTTTCTTT.

This clone appeared a single time. The J gene is TRBJ1-2, the V gene TRBV24-1, with D perhaps matching TRBD1 (6 bases). Trimming took 9 bases from V and 6 from J, leaving 16 bases between them. This CDR3 has 13 residues. Germline loops: CDR1 KGHDR, CDR2 SFDVKD. The chain's CDR3 is CATQAQGVNGYTF. CDR3 DNA sequence: TGTGCCACCCAAGCACAGGGAGTGAATGGCTACACCTTC.

The rearrangement links TRBV4-1 to TRBJ1-1; TRBD1 matches 7 bases. V gave up 1 base and J gave up 5 bases; unmatched junction bases: 10. The CDR3 sequence is 16 residues long. Germline-derived CDR1 and CDR2 are MGHRA and YSYEKL. The CDR3 DNA follows: TGCGCCAGCAGCCAAGCCCTTCAGGGGGAACGGACTGAAGCTTTCTTT. This codes for CASSQALQGERTEAFF.

The V gene is TRBV7-9, the J gene TRBJ1-5; TRBD1 is a possible D gene (5 bases). With 4 bases removed from V and 0 bases from J, the gap between germline ends came to 10 bases. Germline V gives CDR1 SEHNR, CDR2 FQNEAQ (reference sequence). The CDR3 sequence is 15 residues long. The CDR3 sequence: CASSSMGPSNQPQHF. The CDR3 nucleotides are TGTGCCAGCAGCTCCATGGGACCTAGCAATCAGCCCCAGCATTTT.

This clone was detected only once. The chain combines TRBV27 with TRBJ1-5, with D unresolved. The V end lost 3 bases, the J end lost 5 bases, and 5 bases lay between the germline ends. The CDR3 is made up of 12 amino acids. In germline, CDR1 is MNHEY, CDR2 SMNVEV (reference sequence). The CDR3 nucleotides read TGTGCCAGCAGTTTCTTAGATCAGCCCCAGCATTTT. Translating it yields CASSFLDQPQHF.

This chain joins TRBV6-5 and TRBJ2-7, with a possible D match to TRBD1 (6 bases). Trimming cost V 6 bases and J 2 bases, with 17 bases left between them. Germline V lookup: CDR1 MNHEY, CDR2 SVGAGI. This CDR3 spans 15 amino acids. The DNA of the CDR3 is TGTGCCAGCAGCCCCCGACAGGTTCCAACCTACGAGCAGTACTTC. It encodes CASSPRQVPTYEQYF.

The V gene is TRBV5-5, the J gene TRBJ1-6; 7 nucleotides agree with TRBD1. The CDR3 contains 16 residues. Germline trimming cut 4 bases from V and 5 bases from J; bases unmatched to any gene: 9. Germline V CDR1 and CDR2: SGHKS, YYEKEE (reference sequence). The CDR3 nucleotides are TGTGCCAGCAGCGTTAATCCGGGACAGAATAATTCACCCCTCCACTTT. This sequence encodes CASSVNPGQNNSPLHF.

The chain carries TRBV19 and TRBJ2-7, with D possibly being TRBD2 (6 bases). V was clipped by 5 bases and J by 4 bases, with 18 bases between them. CDR3 length: 15 amino acids. Germline V CDR1 and CDR2: LNHDA, SQIVND (reference sequence). The DNA for the CDR3 is TGTGCCAGTAGTCCCCCTGGGGGACTCCTTTACGAGCAGTACTTC. Protein product: CASSPPGGLLYEQYF.

This chain uses TRBV6-5 with TRBJ1-1; D is undetermined. Germline loops: CDR1 MNHEY, CDR2 SVGAGI. This CDR3 region has 16 residues. Trimming pared 0 bases from V and 9 bases from J, leaving 20 bases between. As DNA, the CDR3 is TGTGCCAGCAGTTACTCACGGAACGAGCTCTCCAATCAAGCTTTCTTT. Protein: CASSYSRNELSNQAFF.

The gene calls are TRBV5-1 and TRBJ2-2; 9 nucleotides match TRBD1. Germline V gives CDR1 SGHRS, CDR2 YFSETQ. The junction had 1 base not matched to a gene; V was cut back by 4 bases and J by 3 bases. This CDR3 spans 14 amino acids. As DNA, the CDR3 is TGCGCCAGCAGCCGGGACAGGGACACCGGGGAGCTGTTTTTT. Translation: CASSRDRDTGELFF.

The rearrangement links TRBV7-6 to TRBJ1-1; D perhaps matches TRBD1 (5 bases). CDR1 is SGHVS and CDR2 is FNYEAQ in the germline V gene. The V and J ends lost 0 bases and 4 bases respectively, with 12 bases between them. The CDR3 is 15 residues long. In DNA form, the CDR3 reads TGTGCCAGCAGCTTAGCGACACCAGGGCGCACTGAAGCTTTCTTT. Protein product: CASSLATPGRTEAFF. The entire variable domain, with the rest obtained from reference TRBV7-6 and TRBJ1-1, is as follows: GAGVSQSPRYKVTKRGQDVALRCDPISGHVSLYWYRQALGQGPEFLTYFNYEAQQDKSGLPNDRFSAERPEGSISTLTIQRTEQRDSAMYRCASSLATPGRTEAFFGQGTRLTVV.

This chain uses TRBV19 with TRBJ2-1; a weak D match, TRBD1 (5 bases). The CDR3 spans 16 residues. With 5 bases removed from V and 1 base from J, the gap between germline ends came to 15 bases. CDR1 is LNHDA and CDR2 is SQIVND in the germline V gene (reference sequence). As DNA, the CDR3 is TGTGCCAGTAGTTCAAGGGGTCGCCCTTCCTACAATGAGCAGTTCTTC. It translates to CASSSRGRPSYNEQFF.

There are a few counts of this clone. The genes are TRBV7-2 and TRBJ1-5; D gene ambiguous. The germline CDR1 and CDR2 sequences are SGHTA and FQGNSA. The CDR3 loop spans 15 amino acids. Trimming took off 1 base at V and 7 bases at J, with 14 bases between the two ends. CDR3: CASSLVQALGQPQHF. In DNA form, the CDR3 reads TGTGCCAGCAGCTTAGTTCAGGCCCTCGGGCAGCCCCAGCATTTT.

The J gene is TRBJ1-1, the V gene TRBV18; D not certain. Between the trimmed V and J ends, which lost 4 bases and 1 base, there was a span of 16 bases. Germline V gives CDR1 KGHSH, CDR2 LQKENI. The length of the CDR3 is 16 residues. The CDR3 loop is CASSRSRGEGNTEAFF. In nucleotides, the CDR3 is TGTGCCAGCTCACGATCCCGTGGGGAGGGGAACACTGAAGCTTTCTTT.

Remarks on this clone: The sample has other DNA sequences that encode this CDR3 too. The chain links TRBV19 to TRBJ1-1; the match to TRBD1 covers 7 bases. J gave up 1 base and V 3 bases, and 2 bases lay outside the gene matches. This CDR3 region has 14 residues. Germline CDR1 is LNHDA and CDR2 is SQIVND (reference sequence). CDR3 residues: CASSISGGNTEAFF. The CDR3 nucleotides are TGTGCCAGTAGTATTTCAGGGGGGAACACTGAAGCTTTCTTT. The full variable domain, completed using reference TRBV19 and TRBJ1-1, is DGGITQSPKYLFRKEGQNVTLSCEQNLNHDAMYWYRQDPGQGLRLIYYSQIVNDFQKGDIAEGYSVSREKKESFPLTVTSAQKNPTAFYLCASSISGGNTEAFFGQGTRLTVV.

The chain links TRBV27 to TRBJ1-4; 8 bases align to TRBD1. V lost 3 bases to trimming and J lost 1 base; unmatched junction nucleotides: 13. The CDR3 covers 19 residues. Germline CDR1 reads MNHEY; CDR2 reads SMNVEV (reference sequence). The CDR3 sequence: CASSFSPGAGGLTNEKLFF. CDR3 sequence (DNA): TGTGCCAGCAGTTTCTCCCCTGGGGCAGGGGGCCTAACTAATGAAAAACTGTTTTTT.

The rearrangement links TRBV7-2 to TRBJ2-5; no definite D call. Germline assignment: CDR1 SGHTA and CDR2 FQGNSA. The V and J ends lost 7 bases and 4 bases respectively, with 13 bases between them. The CDR3 totals 13 residues. The CDR3 reads CASTFSTGETQYF. CDR3 in DNA: TGTGCCAGCACCTTCTCGACGGGAGAGACCCAGTACTTC.

The V call is TRBV19, the J call TRBJ2-2, with D perhaps given as TRBD1 or TRBD2 (6 bases each). The ends were cut back, 6 bases at V and 1 base at J, with 15 bases in the middle. Germline V gene sequence: CDR1 LNHDA, CDR2 SQIVND (reference sequence). The CDR3 is 16 amino acids. As DNA, the CDR3 is TGTGCCAGTAGCTTAGGGGGGTCCCTGAACACCGGGGAGCTGTTTTTT. It encodes CASSLGGSLNTGELFF.

The DNA of the CDR3 is TGTGCCAGCTCCCGAGGGGCCGGCCAAGAGACCCAGTACTTC. It is translated as CASSRGAGQETQYF. The gene calls are TRBV18 and TRBJ2-5; D possibly matches TRBD1 or TRBD2 (5 bases each). V lost 6 bases, J lost 1 base, and 12 bases lay in between. The CDR3 has 14 residues. Germline V gene sequence: CDR1 KGHSH, CDR2 LQKENI.

The chain employs TRBV11-3 and TRBJ1-5, with 7 nucleotides matching TRBD1. J was trimmed by 0 bases and V by 5 bases; bases with no gene match: 10. This CDR3 comprises 17 residues. Germline CDR1 and CDR2: SGHNT and YENEEA. CDR3 region: CASSMRRQGYSNQPQHF. The CDR3 DNA is TGTGCCAGCAGCATGAGAAGACAGGGTTATAGCAATCAGCCCCAGCATTTT.